The 11 T cell receptor beta chains in this list originate from one sample, sequenced in a study of blood T cells in healthy people across ages (dated by TCRdb to the mid-2010s). The library was prepared using 5' RACE. Data came from an Illumina HiSeq 2500. A second about 7 to 11 cycle PCR used a sample-barcoded 5' primer and a J-beta primer mix. Using fastp trimming at Q25 and MiXCR clonotype assembly, TCRdb reanalyzed the public sequencing data and kept in-frame beta chains. Under each unique CDR3 protein, matching rows form one entry showing the most common genes and DNA. The sample table contains some 800,000 distinct CDR3 sequences; only one count was recorded for 40% to 50% of them. Roughly a fifth of the sample is in the top ten clones. The sequencing sample was made of blood. Receptors originate from a man aged 55 to 70 in good health.

This clonotype was observed a few times. This rearrangement joins TRBV20-1 to TRBJ2-7; 10 bases match TRBD1. Looked up from germline, CDR1 is DFQATT and CDR2 is SNEGSKA (reference sequence). The CDR3 contains 16 residues. V was clipped by 3 bases and J by 0 bases; unmatched bases: 8. The CDR3 region is CSARKPTGGPSYEQYF. The CDR3 coding sequence is TGCAGTGCTAGGAAACCGACAGGGGGCCCCTCCTACGAGCAGTACTTC.

This clonotype has only a few counts. CDR3 DNA sequence: TGTGCCAGCAGCTTAGGGAACCGGGGGGTAGGCGAGCAGTACTTC. Protein sequence: CASSLGNRGVGEQYF. The chain is built from TRBV7-2 and TRBJ2-7, with 7 nucleotides matching TRBD2. Germline V gene sequence: CDR1 SGHTA, CDR2 FQGNSA. The CDR3 covers 15 residues. With 1 base clipped from V and 6 bases from J, the junction kept 9 bases outside the gene matches.

This sequence joins TRBV6-5 and TRBJ1-1; D might be TRBD1 (5 bases). V was pared by 6 bases and J by 4 bases, with 12 bases between. The germline gives CDR1 MNHEY, CDR2 SVGAGI. CDR3 length: 13 residues. CDR3 protein: CASRASGGTEAFF. The CDR3 DNA sequence: TGTGCCAGCAGGGCCAGCGGGGGCACTGAAGCTTTCTTT.

The chain carries TRBV5-1 and TRBJ2-3; the D gene is possibly TRBD1 (6 bases). With 2 bases removed from V and 1 base from J, the gap between germline ends came to 14 bases. This CDR3 is built from 16 residues. Germline values: CDR1 SGHRS, CDR2 YFSETQ. The CDR3 sequence: CASSFGDTAGTDTQYF. CDR3 coding DNA: TGCGCCAGCAGCTTTGGGGACACTGCTGGCACAGATACGCAGTATTTT.

The genes are TRBV12-3 or TRBV12-4 and TRBJ1-5; D is unclear. The CDR3 runs 14 residues. Trimming removed 5 bases from V and 0 bases from J, with 8 bases in between. CDR3 region: CASSPRASNQPQHF. CDR3 bases: TGTGCCAGCAGTCCACGGGCTAGCAATCAGCCCCAGCATTTT.

CDR3 sequence (DNA): TGTGCCACCAGTGCGTCAGGGGGCGGCACCGGGGAGCTGTTTTTT. As protein: CATSASGGGTGELFF. The chain uses TRBV24-1 and TRBJ2-2, with TRBD1 matching 8 bases. V lost 5 bases to trimming and J lost 4 bases; unmatched junction nucleotides: 5. The CDR3 loop spans 15 amino acids. Germline values: CDR1 KGHDR, CDR2 SFDVKD.

This chain joins TRBV11-2 and TRBJ2-3; D gene ambiguous. The length of the CDR3 is 14 residues. CDR1 is SGHAT and CDR2 is FQNNGV in the germline V gene. V was shortened by 5 bases and J by 6 bases, with 15 bases between the two germline ends. The DNA of the CDR3 is TGTGCCAGCAGCCCCGGAAGAGTTTTGGATACGCAGTATTTT. Translating it yields CASSPGRVLDTQYF. Combining the CDR3 with reference TRBV11-2 and TRBJ2-3 gives the whole variable domain EAGVAQSPRYKIIEKRQSVAFWCNPISGHATLYWYQQILGQGPKLLIQFQNNGVVDDSQLPKDRFSAERLKGVDSTLKIQPAKLEDSAVYLCASSPGRVLDTQYFGPGTRLTVL.

The chain uses TRBV6-1 and TRBJ1-2; D unresolved. Germline CDR1 and CDR2: MNHNS and SASEGT. The CDR3 has 13 amino acids. Trimming removed 2 bases from V and 1 base from J, with 5 bases in between. The CDR3 DNA follows: TGTGCCAGCAGTGAACAGATTAACTATGGCTACACCTTC. Translated: CASSEQINYGYTF.

Only a few counts were recorded for this clonotype. This chain joins TRBV29-1 and TRBJ2-7, with D hard to call. Trimming removed 4 bases from V and 3 bases from J, with 7 bases in between. This CDR3 region has 11 residues. Germline CDR1 and CDR2: SQVTM and ANQGSEA. CDR3 amino acids: CSVVVGYEQYF. CDR3 DNA sequence: TGCAGCGTTGTAGTAGGCTACGAGCAGTACTTC.

This clonotype was seen a single time. The chain links TRBV7-2 to TRBJ2-4; D call uncertain. Germline V gives CDR1 SGHTA, CDR2 FQGNSA. V lost 5 bases and J 13 bases, leaving 21 bases between the germline ends. This CDR3 has 14 residues. The CDR3 loop reads CASSPRRPSREQYF. CDR3 nucleotide sequence: TGTGCCAGCAGCCCGCGACGGCCTTCACGTGAGCAGTACTTC.

The chain carries TRBV28 and TRBJ2-1, with D perhaps being TRBD1 or TRBD2 (5 bases each). Per germline, CDR1 MDHEN and CDR2 SYDVKM. V was clipped by 6 bases and J by 1 base, with 13 bases between them. The CDR3 length is 15 residues. CDR3 DNA sequence: TGTGCCAGCAGCAACCGGGGCATATCCTACAATGAGCAGTTCTTC. It specifies CASSNRGISYNEQFF.